A single sample gave rise to the 12 T cell receptor beta chains below, sequenced in a study of beta chain features in type 1 diabetes. Findings and limits, study-wide: All four CD4+ subsets of Type 1 diabetes patients contained TCRB CDR3s that were moderately but significantly shorter.

Their antigen targets remain unknown. cDNA synthesis used the whole RNA isolate, giving expressed TCRB sequences. Repertoires were generated with immunoSEQ multiplex PCR, while TCRdb's copy carries only in-frame clones and drops some. The sample lists 330,000 or so clones, roughly 12% occurring once. The sequenced sample was naive CD4+ T cells from blood. These receptors were obtained from a woman aged 18-30 years with type 1 diabetes.

The J gene is TRBJ2-7, the V gene TRBV4-3; no firm D call. The ends were cut back, 0 bases at V and 3 bases at J, with 9 bases in the middle. Germline V gives CDR1 LGHNA, CDR2 YSLEER. The CDR3 sequence is 14 residues long. The CDR3 coding sequence is TGCGCCAGCAGCCAAGACCGCCACAACTACGAGCAGTACTTC. Its translation: CASSQDRHNYEQYF.

This clone was observed a handful of times. This chain connects TRBV29-1 to TRBJ2-5, with a possible D match to TRBD2 (5 bases). The V gene's germline CDR1 is SQVTM and CDR2 ANQGSEA. The V and J ends lost 4 bases and 1 base respectively, with 10 bases between them. This CDR3 contains 13 residues. CDR3: CSVALSGQETQYF. DNA for the CDR3: TGCAGCGTTGCCTTAAGCGGCCAAGAGACCCAGTACTTC.

This clone was detected a few times. V gene TRBV7-9 combines with J gene TRBJ1-4, with no clear D. Trimming took off 0 bases at V and 15 bases at J, with 14 bases between the two ends. The CDR3 is 13 residues long. Germline CDR1 is SEHNR and CDR2 is FQNEAQ (reference sequence). The CDR3 DNA is TGTGCCAGCAGCTTAGCGCCCCCGGGAGAGGTGTTTTTT. This encodes CASSLAPPGEVFF.

As concerns this clone: One junction end does not reproduce the germline sequence, and a read error may be involved. The chain combines TRBV29-1 with TRBJ1-2; the match to TRBD1 covers 8 bases. CDR3 size: 14 residues. The germline V gene has CDR1 SQVTM and CDR2 ANQGSEA. CDR3 sequence (DNA): TGCAGCGTAGAAGGACAGGGCCAACTATTTGGCTACACCTTC. It encodes CSVEGQGQLFGYTF.

Of note for this clone: This CDR3 is also generated by other DNA sequences in the sample. The chain couples TRBV7-2 to TRBJ1-1, with D unresolved. The CDR3 covers 12 residues. The V gene's germline CDR1 is SGHTA and CDR2 FQGNSA. V shed 5 bases and J shed 5 bases, with 9 bases lying between them. This CDR3 reads CASSPSGTEAFF. As DNA, the CDR3 is TGTGCCAGCAGCCCCTCAGGAACTGAAGCTTTCTTT.

The chain combines TRBV7-9 with TRBJ2-1; TRBD2 aligns across 10 bases. J lost 4 bases, V lost 5 bases, and 2 bases had no gene match. Germline CDR1 SEHNR, CDR2 FQNEAQ (reference sequence). This CDR3 is built from 14 residues. The CDR3 DNA sequence: TGTGCCAGCAGCCGGACTAGCGGTTACAATGAGCAGTTCTTC. This translates into CASSRTSGYNEQFF.

This clone was picked up a small number of times. The V gene is TRBV4-3, the J gene TRBJ2-1, with D possibly matching TRBD1 (5 bases). The CDR3 runs 15 residues. Trimming pared 0 bases from V and 4 bases from J, leaving 10 bases between. Per the germline V gene, CDR1 is LGHNA and CDR2 is YSLEER. In DNA form, the CDR3 reads TGCGCCAGCAGCCAAGATATCGCAGGGTACAATGAGCAGTTCTTC. Translation: CASSQDIAGYNEQFF.

The rearrangement joins TRBV28 to TRBJ2-3; TRBD1 matches at 10 bases. CDR3 length: 16 residues. J gave up 2 bases and V 4 bases, and 6 bases lay outside the gene matches. Looked up from germline, CDR1 is MDHEN and CDR2 is SYDVKM. CDR3 residues: CASSSLGQGDTDTQYF. The CDR3 coding sequence is TGTGCCAGCAGTTCCCTCGGACAGGGGGACACAGATACGCAGTATTTT.

This clone was counted only a few times. V is TRBV18 and J is TRBJ2-5; no reliable D call. V lost 6 bases, J lost 7 bases, and 18 bases lay in between. The CDR3 is made up of 14 amino acids. The germline V gene has CDR1 KGHSH and CDR2 LQKENI. The CDR3 here is CASSRSDTLRTQYF. CDR3 nucleotides: TGTGCCAGCTCGAGATCCGACACCCTCCGGACCCAGTACTTC. The full variable domain, rest sourced from reference TRBV18 and TRBJ2-5, is NAGVMQNPRHLVRRRGQEARLRCSPMKGHSHVYWYRQLPEEGLKFMVYLQKENIIDESGMPKERFSAEFPKEGPSILRIQQVVRGDSAAYFCASSRSDTLRTQYFGPGTRLLVL.

This clone came up a few times. The rearrangement links TRBV30 to TRBJ1-4; 7 bases agree with TRBD1. The trim removed 3 bases at V and 0 bases at J, leaving 4 bases unmatched. CDR1 and CDR2 (germline): GTSNPN, SVGIG (reference sequence). The CDR3 length is 15 residues. The CDR3 loop is CAWSKGTATNEKLFF. CDR3 sequence (DNA): TGTGCCTGGAGCAAAGGGACAGCAACTAATGAAAAACTGTTTTTT.

The rearrangement links TRBV5-1 to TRBJ2-2, with a weak D call TRBD1 (8 bases). The CDR3 runs to 16 residues. Germline CDR1 and CDR2: SGHRS and YFSETQ. With 4 bases removed from V and 3 bases from J, the gap between germline ends came to 16 bases. The CDR3: CASSLWTGRDTGELFF. CDR3 DNA sequence: TGCGCCAGCAGCCTTTGGACAGGGAGGGACACCGGGGAGCTGTTTTTT.

This clone was observed a handful of times. The rearrangement links TRBV6-5 to TRBJ2-2, with D unclear. With 6 bases removed from V and 5 bases from J, the gap between germline ends came to 10 bases. Germline CDR1 reads MNHEY; CDR2 reads SVGAGI. The CDR3 has 13 amino acids. CDR3 sequence (DNA): TGTGCCAGCAGGGTCAGGCGTACCGGGGAGCTGTTTTTT. Its translation is CASRVRRTGELFF.